This passage covers 12 T cell receptor beta chains from one sample sequenced in a study of CD8+ T cells in alopecia areata. Sequencing templates came from extracted RNA that was reverse transcribed into cDNA. TCRdb's table, derived via immunoSEQ multiplex PCR, lists solely in-frame clones and lacks some. The data contain about 160,000 clones, around three fifths of them singletons. Treatment specified: oral pan-JAK inhibitor, 5-10 mg twice daily. The sample was CD4+ T cells sorted from blood, taken at week 24, from a patient treated with tofacitinib. The receptors were gathered from a human donor with alopecia areata.

This clone occurred a few times. This chain connects TRBV19 to TRBJ1-1, with D maybe TRBD1 (5 bases). Trimming shortened V by 9 bases and J by 6 bases, and 20 bases separated the two germline ends. This CDR3 region has 14 residues. Looked up from germline, CDR1 is LNHDA and CDR2 is SQIVND (reference sequence). The CDR3 sequence is CARLGAGRVPEAFF. CDR3 DNA: TGTGCCAGGCTAGGCGCAGGGAGGGTTCCTGAAGCTTTCTTT.

This clone was counted a single time. The V and J genes are TRBV7-9 and TRBJ1-2; no reliable D call. Trimming stripped 1 base from V and 4 bases from J, with 10 bases between. This CDR3 has 14 amino acids. Germline CDR1 SEHNR, CDR2 FQNEAQ (reference sequence). The CDR3 sequence is CASSLGQVGYGYTF. In nucleotides, the CDR3 is TGTGCCAGCAGCTTAGGGCAGGTGGGCTATGGCTACACCTTC.

The sample holds one count of this clone. This chain connects TRBV27 to TRBJ2-3; D not resolved. CDR3 length equals 16 residues. The V and J ends lost 7 bases and 2 bases respectively, with 19 bases between them. CDR1 MNHEY and CDR2 SMNVEV come from the germline V gene (reference sequence). CDR3 loop: CASTSKAGSLTDTQYF. The CDR3 DNA reads as TGTGCCAGCACTTCCAAAGCCGGGTCTCTCACAGATACGCAGTATTTT.

This chain links TRBV27 with TRBJ2-1; TRBD2 matches at 14 bases. Germline V gives CDR1 MNHEY, CDR2 SMNVEV (reference sequence). V trimming: 6 bases; J trimming: 10 bases; junction bases outside the gene matches: 8. CDR3 length: 15 residues. CDR3 coding DNA: TGTGCCAGCAGACGGGGACTAGCGGGGGCCTACGAGCAGTTCTTC. As protein: CASRRGLAGAYEQFF.

CDR3 sequence: CASSWRLAGDSYEQYF. In nucleotides, the CDR3 is TGTGCCAGCAGTTGGCGACTAGCGGGGGACTCCTACGAGCAGTACTTC. The rearrangement uses TRBV27 and TRBJ2-7; TRBD2 matches 12 bases. V lost 4 bases to trimming and J lost 0 bases; unmatched junction nucleotides: 4. CDR1 and CDR2 from the germline V gene are MNHEY and SMNVEV (reference sequence). This CDR3 region has 16 residues.

The chain has TRBV30 and TRBJ1-1; D not resolved. The germline V gene encodes CDR1 GTSNPN and CDR2 SVGIG (reference sequence). V lost 2 bases to trimming and J lost 3 bases, with 10 bases between them. This CDR3 is 13 amino acids long. The CDR3 DNA sequence: TGTGCCTGGAGTATCGGCTGGGACACTGAAGCTTTCTTT. It encodes CAWSIGWDTEAFF.

This sequence joins TRBV30 and TRBJ1-1; D is ambiguous. CDR3 length: 13 amino acids. CDR1 GTSNPN and CDR2 SVGIG come from the germline V gene (reference sequence). Trimming cost V 4 bases and J 5 bases, with 14 bases left between them. CDR3 in amino acids: CAWIKTRATEAFF. The CDR3 region has the DNA TGTGCCTGGATTAAGACAAGGGCAACTGAAGCTTTCTTT. Combining the CDR3 with reference TRBV30 and TRBJ1-1 gives the whole variable domain SQTIHQWPATLVQPVGSPLSLECTVEGTSNPNLYWYRQAAGRGLQLLFYSVGIGQISSEVPQNLSASRPQDRQFILSSKKLLLSDSGFYLCAWIKTRATEAFFGQGTRLTVV.

A word on this clone: This sample also contains other DNA sequences that code for the same CDR3. The V call is TRBV30, the J call TRBJ2-7; D is uncertain. The V gene's germline CDR1 is GTSNPN and CDR2 SVGIG (reference sequence). V was clipped by 0 bases and J by 4 bases, with 4 bases between them. This CDR3 spans 11 amino acids. The CDR3 is CAWSVGYEQYF. In DNA, the CDR3 is TGTGCCTGGAGTGTGGGGTACGAGCAGTACTTC.

In its sample, this clone was seen once. The gene calls are TRBV7-9 and TRBJ2-1, with D hard to call. CDR3 length: 12 residues. Germline lookup yields CDR1 SEHNR and CDR2 FQNEAQ (reference sequence). Between the trimmed V and J ends, which lost 5 bases and 10 bases, there was a span of 12 bases. The CDR3 sequence: CASSLSHAEQFF. The CDR3 DNA follows: TGTGCCAGCAGCCTATCCCACGCGGAGCAGTTCTTC. Complete variable domain (other parts from reference TRBV7-9 and TRBJ2-1): DTGVSQNPRHKITKRGQNVTFRCDPISEHNRLYWYRQTLGQGPEFLTYFQNEAQLEKSRLLSDRFSAERPKGSFSTLEIQRTEQGDSAMYLCASSLSHAEQFFGPGTRLTVL.

In the case of this clone: Other DNA sequences in this specimen translate into the identical CDR3. The V and J genes are TRBV9 and TRBJ1-1; 8 bases fit TRBD1. Germline trimming cut 3 bases from V and 7 bases from J; bases unmatched to any gene: 5. This CDR3 comprises 13 residues. The germline V gene has CDR1 SGDLS and CDR2 YYNGEE. The CDR3 DNA is TGTGCCAGCAGCGAACAGGGGGTTGGTGAAGCTTTCTTT. Its protein product is CASSEQGVGEAFF.

With regard to this clone: This same CDR3 is encoded by further DNA sequences in the sample. The J gene is TRBJ1-1, the V gene TRBV4-1; 9 bases fit TRBD1. V was pared by 4 bases and J by 4 bases, with 7 bases of the junction left unmatched. The CDR3 totals 15 residues. In germline, CDR1 is MGHRA, CDR2 YSYEKL. The CDR3 nucleotides are TGCGCCAGCAGCCGCCGGACAGGGGAGGGCACTGAAGCTTTCTTT. Translated: CASSRRTGEGTEAFF.

This clone was recorded once. The chain couples TRBV2 to TRBJ1-1; 8 bases fit TRBD1. The CDR3 has 13 amino acids. The J segment lost 8 bases and the V segment lost 1 base, leaving 3 bases of the junction unmatched. In germline, CDR1 is SNHLY, CDR2 FYNNEI. Here the CDR3 DNA reads TGTGCCAGCAGTGAAGAGAGGACAGGGGAAGCTTTCTTT. This sequence encodes CASSEERTGEAFF.